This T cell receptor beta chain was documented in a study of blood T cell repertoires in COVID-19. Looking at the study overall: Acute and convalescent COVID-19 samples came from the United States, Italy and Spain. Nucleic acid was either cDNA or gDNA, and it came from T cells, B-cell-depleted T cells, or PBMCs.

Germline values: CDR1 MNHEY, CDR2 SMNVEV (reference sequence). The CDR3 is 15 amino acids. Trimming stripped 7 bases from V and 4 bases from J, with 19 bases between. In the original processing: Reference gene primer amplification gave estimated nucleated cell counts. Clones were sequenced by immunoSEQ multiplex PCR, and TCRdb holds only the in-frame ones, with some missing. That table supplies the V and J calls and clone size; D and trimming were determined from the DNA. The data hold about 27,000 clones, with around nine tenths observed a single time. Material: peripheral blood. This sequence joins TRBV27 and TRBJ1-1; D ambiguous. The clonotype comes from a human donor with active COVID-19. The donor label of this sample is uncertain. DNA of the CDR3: TGTGCCAGCACTCACGACATGGGCGGGAGCACTGAAGCTTTCTTT. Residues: CASTHDMGGSTEAFF.